Ten or more counts support the clone carrying this T cell receptor (beta chain). Its target is unknown. CDR1 is DFQATT and CDR2 is SNEGSKA in the germline V gene (reference sequence). The CDR3 runs 14 residues. V was clipped by 3 bases and J by 3 bases; unmatched bases: 5. This sample is part of a study of T-cell reconstitution after alpha-beta-depleted transplantation in children. Regarding the study as a whole: T-cell numbers and diversity, one year after transplant, stemmed largely from T cells that were newly produced.

Unique molecular identifiers were built into the TCRbeta library. TCRdb called the PCR reads again in MiXCR, with one record for every CDR3 protein. This sample has over 120,000 distinct CDR3 sequences, with around 9% found just once. The clonotype was recovered from a female patient between 2 and 15 years old who had a stem cell transplant for congenital amegakaryocytic thrombocytopenia, so the T cells may come from the graft donor. Sequences were derived from PBMCs, mostly from graft donor cells, sampled 180 days after TCRalphabeta/CD19-depleted stem cell transplant. This rearrangement joins TRBV20-1 to TRBJ1-1; 9 nucleotides align to TRBD1. The CDR3 here is CSASDRGSDTEAFF. CDR3 in DNA: TGCAGTGCTAGTGACAGGGGGTCAGACACTGAAGCTTTCTTT.